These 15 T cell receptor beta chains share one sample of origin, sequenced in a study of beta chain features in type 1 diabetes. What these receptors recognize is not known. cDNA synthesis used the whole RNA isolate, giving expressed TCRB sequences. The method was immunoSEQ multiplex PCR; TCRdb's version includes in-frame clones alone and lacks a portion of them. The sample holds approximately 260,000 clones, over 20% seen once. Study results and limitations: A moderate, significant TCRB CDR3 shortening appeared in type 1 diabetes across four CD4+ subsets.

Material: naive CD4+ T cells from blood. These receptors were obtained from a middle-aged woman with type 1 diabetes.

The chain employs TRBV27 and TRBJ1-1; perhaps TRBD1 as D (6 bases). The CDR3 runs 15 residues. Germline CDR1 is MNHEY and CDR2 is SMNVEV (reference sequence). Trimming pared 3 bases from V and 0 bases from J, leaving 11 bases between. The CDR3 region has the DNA TGTGCCAGCAGTTTGAGGGGACAAGTGAACACTGAAGCTTTCTTT. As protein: CASSLRGQVNTEAFF.

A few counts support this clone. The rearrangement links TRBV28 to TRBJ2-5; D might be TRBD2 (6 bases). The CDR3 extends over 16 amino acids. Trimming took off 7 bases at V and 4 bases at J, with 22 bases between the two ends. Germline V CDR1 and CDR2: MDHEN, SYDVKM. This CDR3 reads CASNRPGGTAGETQYF. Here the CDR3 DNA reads TGTGCCAGCAATAGACCAGGCGGGACCGCGGGAGAGACCCAGTACTTC.

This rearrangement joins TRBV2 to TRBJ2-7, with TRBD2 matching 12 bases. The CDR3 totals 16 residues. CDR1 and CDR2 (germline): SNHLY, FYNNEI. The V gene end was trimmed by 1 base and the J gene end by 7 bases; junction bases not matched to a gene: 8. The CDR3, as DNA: TGTGCCAGCAGTGAAGGAAGACTAGCGGGAGTCGGGGAGCAGTACTTC. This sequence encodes CASSEGRLAGVGEQYF.

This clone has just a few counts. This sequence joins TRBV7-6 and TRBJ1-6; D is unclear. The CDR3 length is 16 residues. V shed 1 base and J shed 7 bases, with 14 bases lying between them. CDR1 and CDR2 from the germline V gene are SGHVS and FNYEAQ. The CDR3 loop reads CASSLETGGPNSPLHF. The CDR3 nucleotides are TGTGCCAGCAGCTTAGAAACTGGCGGCCCAAATTCACCCCTCCACTTT. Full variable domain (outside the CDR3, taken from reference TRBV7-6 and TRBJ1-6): GAGVSQSPRYKVTKRGQDVALRCDPISGHVSLYWYRQALGQGPEFLTYFNYEAQQDKSGLPNDRFSAERPEGSISTLTIQRTEQRDSAMYRCASSLETGGPNSPLHFGNGTRLTVT.

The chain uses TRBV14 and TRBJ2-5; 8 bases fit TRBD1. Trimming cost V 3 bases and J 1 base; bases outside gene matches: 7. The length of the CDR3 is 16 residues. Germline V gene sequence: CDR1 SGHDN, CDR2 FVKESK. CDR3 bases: TGTGCCAGCAGCCATCCGACAGGGGCCCCCCAAGAGACCCAGTACTTC. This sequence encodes CASSHPTGAPQETQYF. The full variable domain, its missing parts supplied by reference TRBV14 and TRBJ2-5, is EAGVTQFPSHSVIEKGQTVTLRCDPISGHDNLYWYRRVMGKEIKFLLHFVKESKQDESGMPNNRFLAERTGGTYSTLKVQPAELEDSGVYFCASSHPTGAPQETQYFGPGTRLLVL.

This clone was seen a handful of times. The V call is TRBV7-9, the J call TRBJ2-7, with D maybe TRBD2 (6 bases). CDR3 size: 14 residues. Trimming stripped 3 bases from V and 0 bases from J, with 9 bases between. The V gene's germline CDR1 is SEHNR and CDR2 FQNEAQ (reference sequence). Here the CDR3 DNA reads TGTGCCAGCAGCTTCCCGGGGGACTCCTACGAGCAGTACTTC. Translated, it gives CASSFPGDSYEQYF.

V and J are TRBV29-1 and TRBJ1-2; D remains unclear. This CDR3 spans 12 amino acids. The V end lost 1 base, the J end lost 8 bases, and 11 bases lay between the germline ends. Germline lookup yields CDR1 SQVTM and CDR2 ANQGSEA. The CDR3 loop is CSVEAPGSGYTF. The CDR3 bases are TGCAGCGTTGAAGCCCCCGGGAGCGGCTACACCTTC.

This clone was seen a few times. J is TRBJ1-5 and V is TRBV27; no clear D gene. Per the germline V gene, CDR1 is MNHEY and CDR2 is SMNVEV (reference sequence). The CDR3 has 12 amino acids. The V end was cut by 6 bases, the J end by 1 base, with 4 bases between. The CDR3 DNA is TGTGCCAGCAGGACAAGCAATCAGCCCCAGCATTTT. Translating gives CASRTSNQPQHF.

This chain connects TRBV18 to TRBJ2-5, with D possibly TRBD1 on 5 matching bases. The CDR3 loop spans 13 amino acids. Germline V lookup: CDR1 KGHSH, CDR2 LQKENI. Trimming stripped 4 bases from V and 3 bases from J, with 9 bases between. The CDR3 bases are TGTGCCAGCTCACGGCAGGGAAAAGAGACCCAGTACTTC. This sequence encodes CASSRQGKETQYF.

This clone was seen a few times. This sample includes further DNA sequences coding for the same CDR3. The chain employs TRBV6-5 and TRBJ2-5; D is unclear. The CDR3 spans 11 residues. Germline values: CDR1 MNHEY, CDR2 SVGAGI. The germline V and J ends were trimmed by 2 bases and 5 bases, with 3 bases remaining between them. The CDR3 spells CASSYRETQYF. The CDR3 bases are TGTGCCAGCAGTTACCGGGAGACCCAGTACTTC.

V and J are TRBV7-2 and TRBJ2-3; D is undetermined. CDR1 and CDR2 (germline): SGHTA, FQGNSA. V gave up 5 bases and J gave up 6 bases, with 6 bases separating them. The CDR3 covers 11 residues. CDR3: CASSPKDTQYF. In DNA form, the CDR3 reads TGTGCCAGCAGCCCTAAGGATACGCAGTATTTT.

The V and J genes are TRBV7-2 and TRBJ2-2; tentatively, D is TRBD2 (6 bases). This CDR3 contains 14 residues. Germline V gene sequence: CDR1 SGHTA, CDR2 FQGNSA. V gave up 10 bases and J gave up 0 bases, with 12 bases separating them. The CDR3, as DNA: TGTGCCACCTTGAGACTAGCGAACACCGGGGAGCTGTTTTTT. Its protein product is CATLRLANTGELFF.

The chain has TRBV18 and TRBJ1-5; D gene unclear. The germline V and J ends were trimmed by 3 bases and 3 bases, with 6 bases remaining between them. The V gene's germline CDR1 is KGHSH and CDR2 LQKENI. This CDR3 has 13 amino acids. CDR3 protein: CASSPADNQPQHF. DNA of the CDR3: TGTGCCAGCTCACCTGCAGACAATCAGCCCCAGCATTTT.

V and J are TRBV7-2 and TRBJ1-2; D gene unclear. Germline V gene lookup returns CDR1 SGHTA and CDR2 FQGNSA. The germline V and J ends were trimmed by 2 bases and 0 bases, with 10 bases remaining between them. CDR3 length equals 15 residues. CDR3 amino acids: CASSLRSGANYGYTF. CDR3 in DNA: TGTGCCAGCAGCTTAAGGAGCGGGGCTAACTATGGCTACACCTTC.

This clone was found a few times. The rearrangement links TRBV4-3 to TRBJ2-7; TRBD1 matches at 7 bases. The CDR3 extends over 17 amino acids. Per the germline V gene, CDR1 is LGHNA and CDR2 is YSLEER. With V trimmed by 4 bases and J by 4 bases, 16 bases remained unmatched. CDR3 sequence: CASSPEGRQGGGYEQYF. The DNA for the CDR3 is TGCGCCAGCAGCCCCGAGGGGAGACAGGGCGGCGGGTACGAGCAGTACTTC.